These 29 T cell receptor beta chains share one sample of origin, sequenced in a study of T cells expressing NK-cell markers (dated by TCRdb to the early 2020s). The library was generated by 5' RACE. The run used an Illumina HiSeq 2000. The reads, reprocessed by TCRdb, yield one row per CDR3 protein sequence and no DNA. The sample's table covers under 500,000 distinct CDR3 sequences. Of the sample, 7.3% is held by the ten largest clones. What was sequenced was blood T cells: a sorted CD56 or NKG2C T cell subset, CD4+ or CD8+ T cells, or bulk PBMC T cells (not recorded which). These receptor sequences come from a woman aged 18-69 years in good health.

The chain links TRBV5-1 to TRBJ2-1. CDR1 and CDR2 from the germline V gene are SGHRS and YFSETQ. The CDR3 sequence is 16 residues long. CDR3 loop: CASSLGEASSYNEQFF.

V usage is TRBV5-1 and J usage is TRBJ1-6; the D gene TCRdb calls, TRBD1, cannot be checked with no DNA. Germline-derived CDR1 and CDR2 are SGHRS and YFSETQ. The CDR3 sequence is 16 residues long. The CDR3 spells CASSLQASSYNSPLHF.

V and J are TRBV7-2 and TRBJ2-1. The CDR3 extends over 15 amino acids. CDR1 SGHTA and CDR2 FQGNSA come from the germline V gene. CDR3 loop: CASSFRTSSYNEQFF.

V usage is TRBV7-2 and J usage is TRBJ1-5; TCRdb's D call of TRBD1 is untestable without DNA. The length of the CDR3 is 15 residues. Per germline, CDR1 SGHTA and CDR2 FQGNSA. The CDR3 sequence: CASSLITGDEQPQHF.

The chain recombines TRBV5-1 with TRBJ1-1; as DNA is missing, the TRBD1 call by TCRdb cannot be tested. CDR1 is SGHRS, CDR2 YFSETQ, per germline. The CDR3 is made up of 16 amino acids. The CDR3 is CASSSAGGPRGTEAFF.

The genes are TRBV20-1 and TRBJ2-3; the D call from TCRdb, TRBD2, cannot be confirmed without DNA. The CDR3 consists of 15 residues. Germline values: CDR1 DFQATT, CDR2 SNEGSKA (reference sequence). The CDR3 is CSAQIAGGGTDTQYF.

The rearrangement links TRBV13 to TRBJ2-7; TCRdb calls TRBD1, which cannot be checked without DNA. CDR1 is PRHDT and CDR2 is FYEKMQ in the germline V gene (reference sequence). This CDR3 comprises 14 residues. The CDR3 is CASRPRGAGDEQYF.

The chain couples TRBV5-4 to TRBJ2-1; TCRdb lists TRBD2, though no DNA is available to test this call. Germline V CDR1 and CDR2: SGHNT, YYREEE (reference sequence). CDR3 size: 16 residues. The CDR3 reads CASSLRGSGRENEQFF.

This chain's CDR3 is CASSLTWVNTEAFF. The chain joins TRBV5-6 to TRBJ1-1. CDR3 length equals 14 residues. The germline V gene has CDR1 SGHDT and CDR2 YYEEEE.

This sequence joins TRBV4-2 and TRBJ2-3; TCRdb gives TRBD2 as the D gene, but with no DNA this cannot be confirmed. Per the germline V gene, CDR1 is LGHNA and CDR2 is YNFKEQ. CDR3 size: 16 residues. The CDR3 reads CASSQALVPPGDTQYF.

The J gene is TRBJ1-3, the V gene TRBV12-3 or TRBV12-4; TCRdb's D call, TRBD1, is unchecked because there is no DNA. CDR3 size: 17 residues. The CDR3 protein is CASTPPVGRVSGNTIYF.

The V and J genes are TRBV29-1 and TRBJ2-7; TCRdb's D gene call, TRBD1, goes unchecked for lack of DNA. Germline assignment: CDR1 SQVTM and CDR2 ANQGSEA. The CDR3 length is 12 residues. CDR3 sequence: CSATPGDYEQYF.

The gene calls are TRBV20-1 and TRBJ1-5. Per the germline V gene, CDR1 is DFQATT and CDR2 is SNEGSKA (reference sequence). The CDR3 has 12 residues. CDR3 sequence: CSAKISNQPQHF.

This chain connects TRBV10-3 to TRBJ1-5; the D gene TCRdb calls, TRBD1, cannot be checked with no DNA. The CDR3 has 15 amino acids. CDR1 is ENHRY and CDR2 is SYGVKD in the germline V gene. The CDR3 loop reads CATSGQTYSNQPQHF.

The chain employs TRBV6-2 or TRBV6-3 and TRBJ2-4. The CDR3 extends over 11 amino acids. Looked up from germline, CDR1 is MNHEY and CDR2 is SVGEGT. CDR3 amino acids: CAAAAKNIQYF.

The CDR3 is CASSEYGTSGSPMEEQFF. The chain has TRBV25-1 and TRBJ2-1; as DNA is missing, the TRBD2 call by TCRdb cannot be tested. This CDR3 region has 18 residues. CDR1 is MGHDK and CDR2 is SYGVNS in the germline V gene.

The chain couples TRBV6-1 to TRBJ2-2; TCRdb calls TRBD2, which cannot be checked without DNA. The CDR3 loop spans 14 amino acids. Germline-derived CDR1 and CDR2 are MNHNS and SASEGT. Here the CDR3 reads CASSGGLATGELFF.

The V gene is TRBV20-1, the J gene TRBJ1-4; the TCRdb D gene call, TRBD1, has no DNA to confirm it. This CDR3 is 14 amino acids long. Germline V CDR1 and CDR2: DFQATT, SNEGSKA (reference sequence). This CDR3 is CSAGLVRGSEKLFF.

The V call is TRBV30, the J call TRBJ2-3; TCRdb reports TRBD2, a call that lacks DNA to check it against. Germline V gene lookup returns CDR1 GTSNPN and CDR2 SVGIG (reference sequence). The CDR3 extends over 16 amino acids. The CDR3 is CAWSVLGGSRWDTQYF. The complete variable domain, with remaining parts taken from reference TRBV30 and TRBJ2-3, reads SQTIHQWPATLVQPVGSPLSLECTVEGTSNPNLYWYRQAAGRGLQLLFYSVGIGQISSEVPQNLSASRPQDRQFILSSKKLLLSDSGFYLCAWSVLGGSRWDTQYFGPGTRLTVL.

The J gene is TRBJ2-3, the V gene TRBV6-6; the TCRdb call, TRBD1, lacks DNA for checking. The length of the CDR3 is 12 residues. CDR1 and CDR2 from the germline V gene are MNHNY and SVGAGI (reference sequence). The CDR3 protein is CATGPRDRPQYF.

The chain employs TRBV15 and TRBJ2-2; TCRdb picks TRBD1, but there is no DNA to check that call. Germline V gene lookup returns CDR1 LNHNV and CDR2 YYDKDF (reference sequence). The CDR3 is 19 amino acids. CDR3: CATSRDAAPETTNTGELFF.

CDR3 sequence: CASSLPIERGAPEEDTDTQYF. This chain connects TRBV11-1 to TRBJ2-3; TCRdb's D call of TRBD2 is untestable without DNA. The CDR3 contains 21 residues. Per the germline V gene, CDR1 is SGHAT and CDR2 is FQDESV (reference sequence).

The chain employs TRBV12-3 or TRBV12-4 and TRBJ1-5; no DNA is available, so the TRBD1 call from TCRdb remains unchecked. This CDR3 spans 14 amino acids. The CDR3 spells CASSGTGVYQPQHF.

The genes are TRBV3-1 and TRBJ2-1; TCRdb proposes TRBD2, but this gene call is untestable without DNA. Germline V gives CDR1 LGHDT, CDR2 YNNKEL (reference sequence). This CDR3 is built from 16 residues. CDR3 amino acids: CASSQTGLTSYNEQFF.

The gene calls are TRBV4-2 and TRBJ2-1. CDR1 is LGHNA, CDR2 YNFKEQ, per germline. The CDR3 spans 11 residues. CDR3 sequence: CASSQADEQFF.

The rearrangement uses TRBV12-3 or TRBV12-4 and TRBJ1-3; as DNA is missing, the TRBD1 call by TCRdb cannot be tested. CDR3 length equals 18 residues. The CDR3 here is CASSLHGLSQLRGNTIYF.

The chain carries TRBV14 and TRBJ2-1; TCRdb names TRBD2, which stays unverified in the absence of DNA. CDR1 is SGHDN and CDR2 is FVKESK in the germline V gene. The CDR3 runs 13 residues. CDR3 residues: CASSPLGLREQFF.

This chain joins TRBV4-2 and TRBJ2-7; TCRdb calls TRBD1, which cannot be checked without DNA. Germline assignment: CDR1 LGHNA and CDR2 YNFKEQ. This CDR3 has 17 amino acids. The CDR3 is CASSQVHKGVTAYEQYF.

The rearrangement joins TRBV9 to TRBJ1-2. Germline V gives CDR1 SGDLS, CDR2 YYNGEE. This CDR3 spans 11 amino acids. The CDR3 sequence: CASSVGYGYTF. The full variable domain, with the rest looked up from reference TRBV9 and TRBJ1-2, is DSGVTQTPKHLITATGQRVTLRCSPRSGDLSVYWYQQSLDQGLQFLIQYYNGEERAKGNILERFSAQQFPDLHSELNLSSLELGDSALYFCASSVGYGYTFGSGTRLTVV.